The clone carrying this T cell receptor beta chain appeared once. Individuals aged 18 to 89 years were recruited from about two dozen US areas. Assignment of participants to cohorts was predicated upon participant-reported clinical history. The recovered donors of Cohort 3 showed two negative PCRs, clearance, or symptom resolution. This CDR3 comprises 16 residues. With V trimmed by 1 base and J by 2 bases, 7 bases remained unmatched. Germline CDR1 SGHRS, CDR2 YFSETQ. Produced via immunoSEQ multiplex PCR; TCRdb's table is partial and in-frame only. The sample has roughly 200,000 clones; 85% to 90% are singletons. The record originates from a study of blood T cell repertoires in COVID-19. Study background: The United States, Italy and Spain supplied acute and convalescent COVID-19 samples.

The source of this sequence is a man in his thirties or forties who had recovered from COVID-19. The rearrangement uses TRBV5-1 and TRBJ2-3; 7 bases align to TRBD1. The sequenced sample consisted of PBMCs or T cells enriched from blood (not recorded which). CDR3 amino acids: CASSLPQGMNTDTQYF. The DNA for the CDR3 is TGCGCCAGCAGCTTGCCACAGGGGATGAACACAGATACGCAGTATTTT.